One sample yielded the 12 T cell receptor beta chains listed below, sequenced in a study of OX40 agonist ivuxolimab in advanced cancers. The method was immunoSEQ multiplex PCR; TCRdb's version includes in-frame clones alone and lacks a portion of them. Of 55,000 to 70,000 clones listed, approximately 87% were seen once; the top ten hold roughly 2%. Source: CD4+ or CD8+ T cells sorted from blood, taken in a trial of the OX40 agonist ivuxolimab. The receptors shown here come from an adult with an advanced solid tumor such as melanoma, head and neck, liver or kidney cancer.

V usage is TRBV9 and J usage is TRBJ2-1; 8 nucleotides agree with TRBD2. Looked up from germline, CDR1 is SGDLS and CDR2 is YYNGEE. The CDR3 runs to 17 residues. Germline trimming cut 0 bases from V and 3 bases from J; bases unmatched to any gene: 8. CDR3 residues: CASSVGAGVRDYNEQFF. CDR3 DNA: TGTGCCAGCAGCGTAGGAGCGGGGGTGAGGGACTACAATGAGCAGTTCTTC.

The CDR3 region is CASSSHQARTSGRIRYNEQFF. The CDR3 DNA is TGTGCCAGCAGTTCACACCAAGCCCGGACTAGCGGGAGGATTAGGTACAATGAGCAGTTCTTC. The V call is TRBV28, the J call TRBJ2-1; 14 bases agree with TRBD2. Germline V gene data show CDR1 as MDHEN and CDR2 as SYDVKM. Unmatched junction bases numbered 18, after V lost 4 bases and J lost 4 bases. There are 21 residues in the CDR3.

CDR3 nucleotide sequence: TGTGCCAGCAGGACAGGGGGGGCGGGCGAGCAGTACTTC. Protein sequence: CASRTGGAGEQYF. The chain has TRBV28 and TRBJ2-7; 9 positions match TRBD1. The CDR3 has 13 residues. V trimming: 6 bases; J trimming: 6 bases; junction bases outside the gene matches: 6. Per germline, CDR1 MDHEN and CDR2 SYDVKM.

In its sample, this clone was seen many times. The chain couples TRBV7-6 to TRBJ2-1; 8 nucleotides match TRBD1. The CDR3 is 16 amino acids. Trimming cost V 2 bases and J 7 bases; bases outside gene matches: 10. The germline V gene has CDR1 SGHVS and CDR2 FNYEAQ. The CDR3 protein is CASSLTIGQGRNEQFF. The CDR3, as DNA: TGTGCCAGCAGCTTAACGATCGGACAGGGTAGGAATGAGCAGTTCTTC.

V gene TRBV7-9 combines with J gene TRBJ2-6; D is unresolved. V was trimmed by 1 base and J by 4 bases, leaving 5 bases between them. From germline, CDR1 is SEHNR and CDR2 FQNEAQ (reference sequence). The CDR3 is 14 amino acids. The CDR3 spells CASSLDYGANVLTF. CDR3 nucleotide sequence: TGTGCCAGCAGCTTAGACTACGGGGCCAACGTCCTGACTTTC.

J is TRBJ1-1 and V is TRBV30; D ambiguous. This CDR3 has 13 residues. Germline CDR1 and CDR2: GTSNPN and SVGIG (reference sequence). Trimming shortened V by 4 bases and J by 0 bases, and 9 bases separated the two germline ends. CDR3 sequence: CAWIVGLNTEAFF. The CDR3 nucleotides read TGTGCCTGGATTGTGGGCCTGAACACTGAAGCTTTCTTT. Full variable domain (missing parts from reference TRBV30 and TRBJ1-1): SQTIHQWPATLVQPVGSPLSLECTVEGTSNPNLYWYRQAAGRGLQLLFYSVGIGQISSEVPQNLSASRPQDRQFILSSKKLLLSDSGFYLCAWIVGLNTEAFFGQGTRLTVV.

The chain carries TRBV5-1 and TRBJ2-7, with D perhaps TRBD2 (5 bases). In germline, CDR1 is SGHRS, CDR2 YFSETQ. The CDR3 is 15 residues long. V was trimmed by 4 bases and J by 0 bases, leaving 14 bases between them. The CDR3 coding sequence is TGCGCCAGCAGCCCCGGCGGGTCGAGCTCCTACGAGCAGTACTTC. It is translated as CASSPGGSSSYEQYF.

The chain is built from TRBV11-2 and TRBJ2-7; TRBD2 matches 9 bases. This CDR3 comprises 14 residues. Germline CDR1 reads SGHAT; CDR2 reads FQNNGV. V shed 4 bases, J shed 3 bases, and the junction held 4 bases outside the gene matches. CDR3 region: CASSSSGTVYEQYF. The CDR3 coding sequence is TGTGCCAGCAGCTCTAGCGGGACAGTCTACGAGCAGTACTTC. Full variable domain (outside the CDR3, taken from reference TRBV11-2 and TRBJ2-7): EAGVAQSPRYKIIEKRQSVAFWCNPISGHATLYWYQQILGQGPKLLIQFQNNGVVDDSQLPKDRFSAERLKGVDSTLKIQPAKLEDSAVYLCASSSSGTVYEQYFGPGTRLTVT.

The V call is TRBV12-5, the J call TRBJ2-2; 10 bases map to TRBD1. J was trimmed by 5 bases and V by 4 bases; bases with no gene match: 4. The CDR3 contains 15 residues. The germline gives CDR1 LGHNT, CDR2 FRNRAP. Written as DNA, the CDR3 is TGTGCTAGTGGTTCCGGGACAGGGGCGACCGGGGAGCTGTTTTTT. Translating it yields CASGSGTGATGELFF.

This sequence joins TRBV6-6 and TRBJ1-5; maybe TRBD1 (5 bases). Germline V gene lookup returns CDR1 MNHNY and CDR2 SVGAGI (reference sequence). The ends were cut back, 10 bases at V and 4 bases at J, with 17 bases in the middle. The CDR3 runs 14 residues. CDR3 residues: CATSVAGTNQPQHF. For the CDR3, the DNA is TGTGCCACCAGCGTGGCAGGGACGAATCAGCCCCAGCATTTT.

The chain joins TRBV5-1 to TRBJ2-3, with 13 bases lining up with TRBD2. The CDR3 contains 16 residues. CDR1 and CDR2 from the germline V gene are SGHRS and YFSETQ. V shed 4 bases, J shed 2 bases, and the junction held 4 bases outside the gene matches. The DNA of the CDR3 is TGCGCCAGCAGCCACGGGACTAGCGGGGTCACAGATACGCAGTATTTT. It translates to CASSHGTSGVTDTQYF.

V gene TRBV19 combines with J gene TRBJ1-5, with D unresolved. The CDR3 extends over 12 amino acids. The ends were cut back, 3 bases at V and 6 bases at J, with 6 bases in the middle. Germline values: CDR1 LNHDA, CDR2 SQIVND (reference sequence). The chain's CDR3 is CASSISSQPQHF. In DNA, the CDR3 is TGTGCCAGTAGTATCAGTAGTCAGCCCCAGCATTTT.